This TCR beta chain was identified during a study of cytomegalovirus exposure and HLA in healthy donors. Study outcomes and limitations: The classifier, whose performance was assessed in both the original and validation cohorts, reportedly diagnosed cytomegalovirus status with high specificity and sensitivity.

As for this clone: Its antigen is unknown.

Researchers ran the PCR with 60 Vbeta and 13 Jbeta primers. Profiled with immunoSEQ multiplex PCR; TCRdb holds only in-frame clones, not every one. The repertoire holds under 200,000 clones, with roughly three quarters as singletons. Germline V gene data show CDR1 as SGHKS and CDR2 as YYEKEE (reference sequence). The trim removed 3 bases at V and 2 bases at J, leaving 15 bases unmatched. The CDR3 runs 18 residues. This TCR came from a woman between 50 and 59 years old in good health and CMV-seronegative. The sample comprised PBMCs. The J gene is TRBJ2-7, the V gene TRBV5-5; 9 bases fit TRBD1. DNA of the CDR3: TGTGCCAGCAGCTCGGACAGGGGTCAACTTGATTCCCCCTACGAGCAGTACTTC. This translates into CASSSDRGQLDSPYEQYF.